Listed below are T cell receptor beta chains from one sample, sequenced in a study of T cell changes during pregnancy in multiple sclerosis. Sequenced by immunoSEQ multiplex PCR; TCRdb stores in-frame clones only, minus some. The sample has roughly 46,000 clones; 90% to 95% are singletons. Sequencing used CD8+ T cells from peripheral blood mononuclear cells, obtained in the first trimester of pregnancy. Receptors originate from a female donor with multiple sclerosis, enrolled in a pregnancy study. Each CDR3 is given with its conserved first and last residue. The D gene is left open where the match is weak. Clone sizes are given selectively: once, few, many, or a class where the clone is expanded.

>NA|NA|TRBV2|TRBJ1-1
CASPTGGSGSFF
TGTGCCAGTCCCACGGGGGGATCCGGATCTTTCTTT
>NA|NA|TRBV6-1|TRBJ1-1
CASSVVGGTEAFF
TGTGCCAGCAGTGTAGTGGGGGGCACTGAAGCTTTCTTT
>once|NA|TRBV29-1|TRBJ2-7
CSVLGGANIYEQYF
TGCAGCGTTTTAGGAGGGGCCAACATCTACGAGCAGTACTTC
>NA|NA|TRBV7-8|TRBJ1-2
CASSLAAGVGYGYTF
TGTGCCAGCAGCTTAGCCGCAGGGGTAGGCTATGGCTACACCTTC
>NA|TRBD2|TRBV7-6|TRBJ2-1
CASSLAPAGDHNEQFF
TGTGCCAGCAGCTTAGCCCCAGCGGGGGATCACAATGAGCAGTTCTTC
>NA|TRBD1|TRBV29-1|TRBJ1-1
CSALTGTNTEAFF
TGCAGCGCCCTGACAGGGACGAACACTGAAGCTTTCTTT
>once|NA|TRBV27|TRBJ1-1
CASSSRNTEAFF
TGTGCCAGCAGTTCTAGGAACACTGAAGCTTTCTTT
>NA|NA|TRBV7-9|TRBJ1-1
CASRSETANTEAFF
TGTGCCAGCAGGTCCGAGACAGCGAACACTGAAGCTTTCTTT
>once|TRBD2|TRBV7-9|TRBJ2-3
CASSLRLAGGNTDTQYF
TGTGCCAGCAGCTTACGACTAGCGGGGGGTAACACAGATACGCAGTATTTT
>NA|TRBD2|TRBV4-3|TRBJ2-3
CASSHSGTSTQYF
TGCGCCAGCAGCCACAGCGGGACTAGCACGCAGTATTTT
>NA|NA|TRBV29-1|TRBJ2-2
CSVVGGGSFLPGELFF
TGCAGCGTTGTGGGGGGTGGATCTTTCCTTCCCGGGGAGCTGTTTTTT
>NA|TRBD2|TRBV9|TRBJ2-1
CASSPEGLAGVNEQFF
TGTGCCAGCAGCCCCGAAGGACTAGCGGGCGTGAATGAGCAGTTCTTC
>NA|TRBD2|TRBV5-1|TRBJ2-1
CASSASSGGADEQFF
TGCGCCAGCAGCGCATCTAGCGGGGGGGCGGATGAGCAGTTCTTC
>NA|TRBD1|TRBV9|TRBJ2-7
CASSGQGEYYEQYF
TGTGCCAGCAGCGGACAGGGAGAGTACTACGAGCAGTACTTC
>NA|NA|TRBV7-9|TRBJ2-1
CASSRISQGSSYNEQFF
TGTGCCAGCAGCCGAATTTCGCAGGGGAGCTCCTACAATGAGCAGTTCTTC
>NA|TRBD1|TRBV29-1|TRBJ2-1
CSVEGDRGYNEQFF
TGCAGCGTAGAGGGGGACAGGGGCTACAATGAGCAGTTCTTC
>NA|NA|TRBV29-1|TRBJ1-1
CSVDRENTEAFF
TGCAGCGTTGACAGGGAGAACACTGAAGCTTTCTTT
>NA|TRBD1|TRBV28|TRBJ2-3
CASSSDRSTDTQYF
TGTGCCAGCAGTTCGGACAGGTCCACAGATACGCAGTATTTT
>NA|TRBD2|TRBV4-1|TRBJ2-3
CASSQVLTSGAPTDTQYF
TGCGCCAGCAGCCAAGTTCTAACTAGCGGGGCTCCGACAGATACGCAGTATTTT
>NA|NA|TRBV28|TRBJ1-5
CASGREGYSNQPQHF
TGTGCCAGCGGTCGAGAGGGTTATAGCAATCAGCCCCAGCATTTT
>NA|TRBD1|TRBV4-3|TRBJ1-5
CASSQERQGANQPQHF
TGCGCCAGCAGCCAAGAACGACAGGGGGCGAATCAGCCCCAGCATTTT
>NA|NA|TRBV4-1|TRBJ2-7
CASSPTLEGPYEQYF
TGCGCCAGCAGCCCCACATTGGAGGGGCCCTACGAGCAGTACTTC
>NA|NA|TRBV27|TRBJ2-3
CASSSIAASTDTQYF
TGTGCCAGCAGTTCAATAGCGGCCAGCACAGATACGCAGTATTTT
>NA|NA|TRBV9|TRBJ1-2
CANSVGGGSYGYTF
TGTGCCAACAGCGTAGGCGGTGGAAGCTATGGCTACACCTTC
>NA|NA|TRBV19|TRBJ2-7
CASRAAMGSYEQYF
TGTGCCAGTAGAGCGGCGATGGGCTCCTACGAGCAGTACTTC
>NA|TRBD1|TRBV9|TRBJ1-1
CASSSNRQGLYTEAFF
TGTGCCAGCAGCTCCAATCGACAGGGGTTGTACACTGAAGCTTTCTTT
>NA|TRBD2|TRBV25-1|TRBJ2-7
CASSGGGIEYF
TGTGCCAGCAGTGGCGGGGGGATTGAGTACTTC
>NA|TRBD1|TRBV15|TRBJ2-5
CATSEGARRYQETQYF
TGTGCCACCAGCGAGGGGGCAAGGCGGTACCAAGAGACCCAGTACTTC
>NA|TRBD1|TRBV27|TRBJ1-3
CASKRDRGSGNTIYF
TGTGCCAGTAAGAGGGACAGGGGCTCTGGAAACACCATATATTTT
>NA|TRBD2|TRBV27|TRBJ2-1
CASSLRGRVVDEQFF
TGTGCCAGCAGTTTAAGAGGGAGGGTGGTCGATGAGCAGTTCTTC
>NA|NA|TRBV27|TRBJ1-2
CASSIGQSYGYTF
TGTGCCAGCAGTATCGGACAGTCCTATGGCTACACCTTC